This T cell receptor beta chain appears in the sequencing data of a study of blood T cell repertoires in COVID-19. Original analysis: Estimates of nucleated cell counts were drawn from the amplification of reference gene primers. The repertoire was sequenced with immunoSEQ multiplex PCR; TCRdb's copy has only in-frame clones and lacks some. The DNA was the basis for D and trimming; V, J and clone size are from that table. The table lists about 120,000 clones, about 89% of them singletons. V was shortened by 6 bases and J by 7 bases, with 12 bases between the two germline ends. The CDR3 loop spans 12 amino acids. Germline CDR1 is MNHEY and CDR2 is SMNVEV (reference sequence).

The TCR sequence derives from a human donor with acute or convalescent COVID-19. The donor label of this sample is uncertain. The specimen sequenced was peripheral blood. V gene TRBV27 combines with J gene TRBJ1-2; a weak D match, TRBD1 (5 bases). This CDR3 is CASSGWGGGYTF. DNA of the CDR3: TGTGCCAGCAGCGGGTGGGGGGGTGGCTACACCTTC.